This TCR beta chain was sequenced for a study of T cell responses to AZD1222 COVID-19 vaccine (dated by TCRdb to the early 2020s). Regarding the complete study: A total of under 250 trial participants underwent TCR sequencing, of whom about 210 had received two doses of AZD1222 and approximately 25 had received two doses of the MenACWY control vaccine. Trial participants were enrolled by age into subgroups of 18-55, 56-69 and 70-plus years, and 148, 28 and 57 TCR-sequenced participants, respectively, were included in these subgroups.

In light of the paper, this sample's time point label describes: about 28 days (+/-7) after the second vaccine dose. AZD1222 recipients whose second dose came at about 4 weeks and those whose second dose came at about 12 weeks were combined into one group, since spike-specific TCR depth and breadth did not differ between the two schedules. Samples from vaccinated people were obtained from the UK trials COV001 and COV002, which included a single-blind randomized controlled phase 2/3 trial of AZD1222 (ChAdOx1 nCoV-19) in healthy adults. Trial participant PBMC samples were collected at day 0 and day 28 after the second dose for TCRbeta chain sequencing. The CDR3 regions of human TCRbeta chains were analyzed by immunosequencing. From the authors' description of their analysis: Repertoire TCRs were matched against a reference library of SARS-CoV-2-specific TCRs generated with the MIRA antigen-specificity platform. Breadth was defined as the fraction of unique TCRs that were SARS-CoV-2-associated, and depth was defined as the fraction of total T cells that were SARS-CoV-2-associated. Using the MIRA data, every spike-specific TCR was mapped to the spike region that the TCR reacted to and assigned to either a CD4 or a CD8 class. Log10-transformed breadth and depth values were compared by one-way ANOVA with Sidak's multiple comparisons tests. Sourced from immuneACCESS, this table was stored by TCRdb with only in-frame sequences that have V and J called. A share of the clones is absent; for the studies checked, an unresolved V gene accounts for under half, and the remainder has no known explanation. V and J calls and clone size are as listed in that table; D and trimming were resolved from the DNA. This sample comprises 100,000 to 150,000 clones, more than 85% of them detected only once. The ten most abundant clones make up less than 8.5% of the sample.

To note about this clone: Its antigen has not been determined. The record has no base qualities; no much larger clone is one base away.

Study-level results and caveats: Nearly half of unique spike-specific TCRs reportedly recognized epitopes outside regions mutated in the B.1.351 and B.1.1.7 variants. Participants were mostly white British, with more females than males. The authors suggested clonal diversity may have been underestimated. The 56-69-year group was small, and its depth increase did not reach significance, likely because of low power. No day 14 peak-response samples were available, so repertoires were characterized only after the peak T cell response. Conclusions about previously exposed vaccinees were limited because only a handful of AZD1222 recipients were SARS-CoV-2 seropositive at baseline. After two AZD1222 doses, spike-specific TCR breadth and depth were significantly higher than at day 0 and than in MenACWY recipients. The vaccine-associated CD4 TCRs covered the entire spike protein, and the dominant responses fell in regions 160-218 and 743-854.

From the germline V gene, CDR1 is SGHTA and CDR2 is FQGTGA. The trim is 2 bases for V and 10 bases for J, with a gap of 9 bases between the germline ends. The CDR3 runs 12 amino acids, cysteine and phenylalanine included. Only the CDR3 region is kept as DNA, spanning 36 bases read in frame from base 1. This specimen was peripheral blood, taken 28 days after the second AZD1222 dose. The clonotype comes from an adult who received the AZD1222 COVID-19 vaccine. The V and J genes are TRBV7-3 and TRBJ2-1; the D gene is unclear. The CDR3 protein sequence reads: CASSLDKVEQFF. The DNA sequence is as follows: TGTGCCAGCAGCTTAGACAAGGTAGAGCAGTTCTTC.